Described below is a single TCR beta chain sequence and its context. The CDR3 is 19 residues long. The V segment lost 4 bases and the J segment 7 bases; nucleotides outside the gene matches: 18. Germline values: CDR1 MDHEN, CDR2 SYDVKM. One entry per CDR3 protein results from TCRdb running MiXCR on the 5' RACE reads. The sample holds about 660,000 distinct CDR3 sequences, around 8.6% seen once. This sample is part of a study of identical twins. These sequences were also reported in another study, on yellow fever vaccine responses in identical twins.

The TCR was taken from a woman aged 18-35 years in good health. The chain links TRBV28 to TRBJ2-1, with 11 bases aligning to TRBD2. The specimen was PBMCs. The CDR3 reads CASSWKTLINSGRANEQFF. The CDR3 region has the DNA TGTGCCAGCAGTTGGAAGACATTGATAAATAGCGGGAGGGCAAATGAGCAGTTCTTC.